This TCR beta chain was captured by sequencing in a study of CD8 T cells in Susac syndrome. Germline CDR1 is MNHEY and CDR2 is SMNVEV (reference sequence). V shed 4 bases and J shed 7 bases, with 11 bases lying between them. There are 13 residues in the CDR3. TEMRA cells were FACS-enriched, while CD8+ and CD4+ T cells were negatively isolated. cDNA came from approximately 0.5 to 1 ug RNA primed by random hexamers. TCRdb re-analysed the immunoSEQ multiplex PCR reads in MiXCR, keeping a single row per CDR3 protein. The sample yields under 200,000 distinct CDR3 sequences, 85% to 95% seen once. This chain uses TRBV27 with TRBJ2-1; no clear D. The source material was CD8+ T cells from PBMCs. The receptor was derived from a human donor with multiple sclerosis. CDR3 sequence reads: CASSSQTGNEQFF. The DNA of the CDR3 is TGTGCCAGCAGTTCCCAGACTGGAAATGAGCAGTTCTTC.